The entry below gives a single TCR beta chain sequence along with its context. The antigen is unknown. Sorted-subset replicate PCRs used 150 to 200 ng DNA, some 33,000 T cell genomes. TCRdb's table, derived via immunoSEQ multiplex PCR, lists solely in-frame clones and lacks some. The profile shows under 2.5 million clones, approximately 90% of them singletons. These data are taken from a study of shared clonotypes between healthy human individuals. Background on the study: Each donor's CD4 naive and CD4 memory cells filled three plates apiece, CD8 naive two, and CD8 memory one. Study-wide points: Larger estimated richness was generally recorded for naive subsets relative to memory subsets.

Germline CDR1 reads SGDLS; CDR2 reads YYNGEE. The CDR3 loop spans 14 amino acids. V lost 1 base and J lost 1, with 9 bases in between. The donors, all of them Caucasian adults, lived in Nashville, Tennessee. The chain recombines TRBV9 with TRBJ2-7; weak D call: TRBD1 (6 bases). The receptor was isolated from a man aged 18-30 years in good health. Some clones in this sample may be carry-over from other donors' samples. What was sequenced was naive CD4+ T cells from PBMCs. As to subset: CD45RA+ positively selected. CDR3 sequence: CASSVMGTSYEQYF. CDR3 DNA: TGTGCCAGCAGCGTAATGGGGACATCCTACGAGCAGTACTTC. Full variable domain (missing parts from reference TRBV9 and TRBJ2-7): DSGVTQTPKHLITATGQRVTLRCSPRSGDLSVYWYQQSLDQGLQFLIQYYNGEERAKGNILERFSAQQFPDLHSELNLSSLELGDSALYFCASSVMGTSYEQYFGPGTRLTVT.